This record looks at one T cell receptor (beta chain) sequence and its context. Sequencing was performed with immunoSEQ multiplex PCR; in TCRdb, only in-frame clones are kept and a portion is missing. The repertoire holds about 46,000 clones, with 65% to 80% as singletons. Time point given: baseline, week 1 (first vaccination visit). The treatment here: pre-vaccination baseline after standard-of-care therapy. The source of the sample is a study of a mutant IDH1 vaccine in newly diagnosed glioma. Germline V gene data show CDR1 as SGDLS and CDR2 as YYNGEE. Trimming left V 7 bases short and J 0 bases short, with 8 bases between. This CDR3 comprises 13 residues.

The specimen comprised PBMCs, sampled from a glioma patient treated with radiotherapy, temozolomide or both. The chain is built from TRBV9 and TRBJ1-3; D not certain. The TCR sequence derives from a woman between 35 and 50 years old with glioma. The CDR3 coding sequence is TGTGCCAGCGGACGGTCCTCTGGAAACACCATATATTTT. This sequence encodes CASGRSSGNTIYF. Full variable domain (remainder filled in from reference TRBV9 and TRBJ1-3): DSGVTQTPKHLITATGQRVTLRCSPRSGDLSVYWYQQSLDQGLQFLIQYYNGEERAKGNILERFSAQQFPDLHSELNLSSLELGDSALYFCASGRSSGNTIYFGEGSWLTVV.